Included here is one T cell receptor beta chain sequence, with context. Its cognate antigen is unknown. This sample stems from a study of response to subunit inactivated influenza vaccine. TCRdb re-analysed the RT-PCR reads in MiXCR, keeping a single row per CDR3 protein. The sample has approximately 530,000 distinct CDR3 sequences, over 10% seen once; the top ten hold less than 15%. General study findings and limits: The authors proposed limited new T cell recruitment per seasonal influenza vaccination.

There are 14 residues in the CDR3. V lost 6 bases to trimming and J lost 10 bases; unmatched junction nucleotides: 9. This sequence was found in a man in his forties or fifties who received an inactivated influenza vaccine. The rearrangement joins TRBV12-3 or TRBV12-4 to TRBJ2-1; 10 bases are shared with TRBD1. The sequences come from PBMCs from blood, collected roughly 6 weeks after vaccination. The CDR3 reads CASSKGQGLGEQFF. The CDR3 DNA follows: TGTGCCAGCAGCAAGGGACAGGGGCTGGGGGAGCAGTTCTTC.